The T cell receptor (beta chain) under discussion was sequenced for a study of cytomegalovirus exposure and HLA in healthy donors. Broader study findings: The productive fraction for most TCR beta V segments was about 90% or about 30% in an earlier analysis. Presence/absence results assume similar sequencing depth per donor, which may not hold. Cytomegalovirus status was reportedly diagnosed by the classifier with high specificity and sensitivity. The study put about 180 TCR beta chains on its list as cytomegalovirus-associated.

With respect to this clone: Its antigen is not identified.

The primer mix had 60 Vbeta and 13 Jbeta primers. Profiled with immunoSEQ multiplex PCR; TCRdb holds only in-frame clones, not every one. The sample yields roughly 300,000 clones, approximately 90% seen once. Sample: PBMCs. The TCR sequence derives from a man aged 35 to 55 in good health and CMV-seropositive.

The CDR3 DNA follows: TGTGCCAGCAGAGATAGGGGGAACACTGAAGCTTTCTTT. Translating gives CASRDRGNTEAFF. V gene TRBV11-2 combines with J gene TRBJ1-1; D might be TRBD1 (5 bases). In germline, CDR1 is SGHAT, CDR2 FQNNGV. V lost 6 bases and J 1 base, leaving 9 bases between the germline ends. This CDR3 has 13 amino acids.